This is a list of T cell receptor beta chains from one sample in a study of blood T cell repertoires in COVID-19. Generated by immunoSEQ multiplex PCR, the TCRdb table keeps only in-frame clones and is missing some. This table has 95,000 to 150,000 clones, 80% to 85% appearing once. The sequenced material came from peripheral blood. All receptors derive from a woman aged 45-60 years with acute or convalescent COVID-19. Both conserved end residues are part of each CDR3. The order of the fields is D gene, clone size, J gene, V gene, CDR3 protein, CDR3 DNA. The D gene is left open where the match is weak. Size values are once, few and many counts, or a class for expanded clones, and some rows have none.

>-|-|TRBJ1-1|TRBV10-3
CATRVGGDTEAFF
TGTGCCACCAGGGTTGGAGGGGACACTGAAGCTTTCTTT
>-|-|TRBJ1-6|TRBV2
CASSVWSSYNSPLHF
TGTGCCAGCAGTGTTTGGAGCTCCTATAATTCACCCCTCCACTTT
>-|-|TRBJ2-5|TRBV15
CATSRQGGETQYF
TGTGCCACCAGCAGACAGGGAGGAGAGACCCAGTACTTC
>-|-|TRBJ1-2|TRBV29-1
CSVVKGNPNQGYGYTF
TGCAGCGTTGTAAAAGGAAATCCGAACCAGGGGTATGGCTACACCTTC
>-|-|TRBJ1-5|TRBV20-1
CSASTGNGNQPQHF
TGCAGTGCTAGTACCGGGAATGGCAATCAGCCCCAGCATTTT
>-|-|TRBJ1-2|TRBV7-9
CASSLVSGGPSDYGYTF
TGTGCCAGCAGCTTAGTCTCGGGGGGCCCTAGCGACTATGGCTACACCTTC
>-|-|TRBJ2-5|TRBV5-1
CASSLGGTAEETQYF
TGCGCCAGCAGCTTGGGCGGGACAGCTGAGGAGACCCAGTACTTC
>-|-|TRBJ2-7|TRBV19
CASSKDRSAYEQYF
TGTGCCAGTAGTAAGGACAGATCAGCCTACGAGCAGTACTTC
>-|-|TRBJ2-1|TRBV27
CASSFALVGEQFF
TGTGCCAGCAGTTTTGCACTAGTGGGTGAGCAGTTCTTC
>-|-|TRBJ1-1|TRBV7-3
CASKATRNTEAFF
TGTGCCAGCAAGGCGACACGGAACACTGAAGCTTTCTTT
>-|-|TRBJ1-2|TRBV2
CASSENRANYGYTF
TGTGCCAGCAGTGAAAACAGGGCTAACTATGGCTACACCTTC
>TRBD1|-|TRBJ1-6|TRBV7-9
CASSRDRIYNSPLHF
TGTGCCAGCAGCCGGGACAGGATTTATAATTCACCCCTCCACTTT
>TRBD1|once|TRBJ1-1|TRBV4-1
CASSQDDQGVEGFF
TGCGCCAGCAGCCAAGATGATCAGGGGGTGGAGGGATTCTTT
>TRBD2|-|TRBJ2-1|TRBV9
CASSSQPGRGGSYEQFF
TGTGCCAGCAGCTCGCAGCCAGGGCGGGGGGGCAGTTATGAGCAGTTCTTC
>-|-|TRBJ1-6|TRBV13
CASSLAGNRNSPLHF
TGTGCCAGCAGCTTAGCGGGGAACCGAAATTCACCCCTCCACTTT
>TRBD1|-|TRBJ1-4|TRBV29-1
CSVGDRGEKLFF
TGCAGCGTTGGCGACAGGGGTGAAAAACTGTTTTTT
>TRBD1|-|TRBJ2-2|TRBV11-3
CASSLRTGASNTGELFF
TGTGCCAGCAGCTTAAGGACAGGGGCCTCGAACACCGGGGAGCTGTTTTTT
>TRBD1|-|TRBJ1-3|TRBV30
CAWKQGALPGNTIYF
TGTGCCTGGAAACAGGGGGCGCTCCCCGGAAACACCATATATTTT
>-|once|TRBJ1-4|TRBV28
CASSGGVSREKLFF
TGTGCCAGCAGCGGGGGGGTCAGTCGCGAAAAACTGTTTTTT
>-|-|TRBJ1-6|TRBV11-2
CASSLVTGRDSPLHF
TGTGCCAGCAGCTTAGTTACAGGGCGGGATTCACCCCTCCACTTT
>TRBD1|-|TRBJ1-5|TRBV28
CASSPRGLGNQPQHF
TGTGCCAGCAGCCCCAGGGGGCTGGGCAATCAGCCCCAGCATTTT
>TRBD1|-|TRBJ1-2|TRBV3-1/TRBV3-2
CASSQEAGQSRGYTF
TGTGCCAGCAGCCAAGAGGCGGGACAGTCTCGAGGCTACACCTTC
>-|-|TRBJ2-5|TRBV19
CASSKDRQETQYF
TGTGCCAGTAGTAAAGACAGACAAGAGACCCAGTACTTC
>-|few|TRBJ1-2|TRBV12-3/TRBV12-4
CASSFTNNYGYTF
TGTGCCAGCAGTTTCACAAATAACTATGGCTACACCTTC
>-|-|TRBJ2-7|TRBV19
CASTDRGDSYEQYF
TGTGCCAGCACGGATAGGGGGGACAGTTACGAGCAGTACTTC
>-|-|TRBJ2-1|TRBV9
CASSVKGDEQFF
TGTGCCAGCAGCGTAAAGGGGGATGAGCAGTTCTTC
>-|few|TRBJ1-1|TRBV10-1
CASSGAPNTEAFF
TGCGCCAGCAGTGGGGCCCCAAACACTGAAGCTTTCTTT
>-|-|TRBJ1-1|TRBV7-6
CASSRGQINTEAFF
TGTGCCAGCAGCCGGGGACAAATAAACACTGAAGCTTTCTTT
>-|-|TRBJ1-1|TRBV9
CASSVARGDTEAFF
TGTGCCAGCAGCGTAGCCAGGGGCGACACTGAAGCTTTCTTT
>-|few|TRBJ1-4|TRBV19
CASSTAPLLRFNEKLFF
TGTGCCAGTAGTACCGCGCCCCTATTGCGCTTTAATGAAAAACTGTTTTTT
>TRBD1|-|TRBJ2-1|TRBV27
CASSRDSERFNEQFF
TGTGCCAGCAGCCGGGACAGCGAAAGGTTTAATGAGCAGTTCTTC
>-|-|TRBJ1-2|TRBV15
CATSRGGGTFYGYTF
TGTGCCACCAGCAGAGGGGGGGGCACTTTCTATGGCTACACCTTC
>TRBD1|few|TRBJ1-2|TRBV10-1
CASSPDRSYGYTF
TGCGCCAGCAGTCCGGACAGGTCCTATGGCTACACCTTC
>-|-|TRBJ1-2|TRBV28
CASSFRRVNYGYTF
TGTGCCAGCAGTTTTAGGCGGGTTAACTATGGCTACACCTTC
>-|-|TRBJ2-3|TRBV24-1
CATSDPSVAGTDTQYF
TGTGCCACCAGTGATCCCTCCGTCGCGGGCACAGATACGCAGTATTTT
>-|-|TRBJ2-1|TRBV5-1
CASSLYNEQFF
TGCGCCAGCAGTCTATACAATGAGCAGTTCTTC
>TRBD1|-|TRBJ2-3|TRBV2
CASTNSGQRTDTQYF
TGTGCCAGCACTAACTCGGGACAGCGAACAGATACGCAGTATTTT
>-|few|TRBJ2-7|TRBV19
CASSIGANYEQYF
TGTGCCAGTAGTATAGGGGCAAACTACGAGCAGTACTTC
>-|-|TRBJ2-1|TRBV11-1
CASSLVGGHNEQFF
TGTGCCAGCAGCTTAGTCGGGGGTCACAATGAGCAGTTCTTC
>TRBD1|once|TRBJ1-2|TRBV2
CASSGDRDAYYGYTF
TGTGCCAGCAGCGGGGACAGGGACGCTTACTATGGCTACACCTTC
>-|-|TRBJ2-7|TRBV28
CASSRGYEQYF
TGTGCCAGCAGCCGGGGCTACGAGCAGTACTTC
>TRBD2|-|TRBJ2-5|TRBV2
CASRASGDQETQYF
TGTGCCAGTCGGGCTAGCGGGGACCAAGAGACCCAGTACTTC
>TRBD2|-|TRBJ2-1|TRBV19
CASNLGLGAAEQFF
TGTGCCAGTAATTTGGGACTAGGTGCGGCTGAGCAGTTCTTC
>-|-|TRBJ2-2|TRBV7-9
CASSLGQSTGELFF
TGTGCCAGCAGCTTAGGACAGTCCACCGGGGAGCTGTTTTTT
>TRBD2|-|TRBJ2-1|TRBV6-5
CASSSLSGSSYNEQFF
TGTGCCAGCAGTTCCCTTAGCGGGAGCTCCTACAATGAGCAGTTCTTC
>TRBD2|-|TRBJ2-7|TRBV5-1
CASSLAGTSDSEQYF
TGCGCCAGCAGCTTGGCCGGGACTAGCGACTCCGAGCAGTACTTC
>TRBD1|-|TRBJ1-2|TRBV3-1/TRBV3-2
CASSQDAGGPYGYTF
TGTGCCAGCAGCCAAGACGCAGGGGGCCCATATGGCTACACCTTC
>TRBD2|-|TRBJ2-2|TRBV9
CASSTLAGANTGELFF
TGTGCCAGCAGCACCCTCGCGGGGGCGAACACCGGGGAGCTGTTTTTT
>-|few|TRBJ1-2|TRBV27
CASSLDRDTINYGYTF
TGTGCCAGCAGTTTAGACCGGGACACAATTAACTATGGCTACACCTTC